The 32 T cell receptor beta chains reported below all come from one sample, sequenced in a study of shared clonotypes between healthy human individuals. Only in-frame clones appear in the TCRdb table, and some are missing; sequencing was by immunoSEQ multiplex PCR. In the table there are over 100,000 clones, roughly 70% of which are singletons. The sequencing sample was made of memory CD8+ T cells sorted from blood. Subset noted: CD45RO+ cells pooled with CCR7-negative TemRA cells. All receptors come from a woman aged 25 to 45 in good health.

V is TRBV19 and J is TRBJ2-7, with D possibly matching TRBD2 (5 bases). The CDR3 extends over 14 amino acids. Trimming took off 8 bases at V and 1 base at J, with 15 bases between the two ends. Looked up from germline, CDR1 is LNHDA and CDR2 is SQIVND (reference sequence). The CDR3 loop reads CASSGVSGSYEQYF. The CDR3 DNA follows: TGTGCCAGTTCTGGGGTATCGGGATCCTACGAGCAGTACTTC.

Only a few counts were recorded for this clone. This chain links TRBV14 with TRBJ2-1; D may be TRBD2 (6 bases). The CDR3 totals 15 residues. Germline V CDR1 and CDR2: SGHDN, FVKESK. V dropped 1 base and J dropped 4 bases, with 11 bases sitting between them. The CDR3 loop reads CASSQAGEPYNEQFF. Here the CDR3 DNA reads TGTGCCAGCAGCCAAGCGGGGGAGCCTTACAATGAGCAGTTCTTC.

The V call is TRBV6-1, the J call TRBJ2-7; D possibly corresponds to TRBD2 (6 bases). Trimming cost V 8 bases and J 1 base, with 15 bases left between them. This CDR3 has 14 amino acids. Germline CDR1 and CDR2: MNHNS and SASEGT. The CDR3 DNA reads as TGTGCCAGCCATACTTCGGGAGCGTCCTACGAGCAGTACTTC. Protein: CASHTSGASYEQYF.

This chain links TRBV11-1 with TRBJ2-5, with D possibly TRBD2 on 6 matching bases. Germline CDR1 and CDR2: SGHAT and FQDESV (reference sequence). This CDR3 has 16 amino acids. Trimming left V 5 bases short and J 4 bases short, with 20 bases between. The CDR3 reads CASSLEGSGGRETQYF. The CDR3 DNA reads TGTGCCAGCAGCCTCGAGGGTAGCGGAGGGAGAGAGACCCAGTACTTC.

The V and J genes are TRBV10-3 and TRBJ2-6; D not resolved. The germline V and J ends were trimmed by 8 bases and 0 bases, with 8 bases remaining between them. The CDR3 consists of 14 residues. The germline gives CDR1 ENHRY, CDR2 SYGVKD. The CDR3 sequence: CAIEESSGANVLTF. In DNA form, the CDR3 reads TGTGCCATCGAAGAGAGCTCTGGGGCCAACGTCCTGACTTTC.

The rearrangement joins TRBV9 to TRBJ1-5, with 7 bases identical to TRBD1. Germline CDR1 SGDLS, CDR2 YYNGEE. J was trimmed by 2 bases and V by 4 bases; bases with no gene match: 6. This CDR3 region has 15 residues. CDR3: CASSSTGSGNQPQHF. The CDR3 nucleotides read TGTGCCAGCAGCTCGACAGGGTCAGGCAATCAGCCCCAGCATTTT.

This clone was counted once. J is TRBJ2-7 and V is TRBV19; TRBD1 might be the D (6 bases). This CDR3 contains 21 residues. CDR1 and CDR2 (germline): LNHDA, SQIVND (reference sequence). The ends were cut back, 2 bases at V and 3 bases at J, with 32 bases in the middle. The CDR3 is CASSIQGNVARMVMVHYEQYF. The CDR3 bases are TGTGCCAGTAGTATACAGGGGAATGTGGCGCGCATGGTAATGGTCCACTACGAGCAGTACTTC.

This chain connects TRBV28 to TRBJ1-2; TRBD1 might be the D (6 bases). Trimming took 8 bases from V and 4 from J, leaving 11 bases between them. Germline CDR1 MDHEN, CDR2 SYDVKM. This CDR3 has 12 amino acids. The CDR3 loop reads CASRDTSYGYTF. The CDR3 DNA follows: TGTGCCAGCCGGGACACATCCTATGGCTACACCTTC.

The chain employs TRBV27 and TRBJ2-7; 12 nucleotides align to TRBD2. Germline V lookup: CDR1 MNHEY, CDR2 SMNVEV (reference sequence). The trim removed 3 bases at V and 0 bases at J, leaving 6 bases unmatched. CDR3 length equals 17 residues. CDR3: CASSFFGLAGSSYEQYF. The CDR3 nucleotides are TGTGCCAGCAGTTTCTTCGGACTAGCGGGGAGCTCCTACGAGCAGTACTTC.

The chain carries TRBV6-6 and TRBJ1-1; D is ambiguous. Germline V CDR1 and CDR2: MNHNY, SVGAGI (reference sequence). V gave up 6 bases and J gave up 11 bases, with 13 bases separating them. The CDR3 length is 11 residues. DNA for the CDR3: TGTGCCAGCAGCTCGATGGTGGAGGCTTTCTTT. Translating it yields CASSSMVEAFF.

CDR3 sequence: CASSLSANYGYTF. The CDR3 DNA follows: TGTGCCAGCAGCTTGTCCGCGAACTATGGCTACACCTTC. This chain uses TRBV7-9 with TRBJ1-2, with D hard to call. The CDR3 loop spans 13 amino acids. The V end was cut by 3 bases, the J end by 2 bases, with 7 bases between. Per the germline V gene, CDR1 is SEHNR and CDR2 is FQNEAQ (reference sequence).

J is TRBJ2-1 and V is TRBV28; 8 nucleotides line up with TRBD2. The CDR3 is made up of 14 amino acids. The ends lost 6 bases at V and 1 base at J; junction bases unmatched: 2. Germline assignment: CDR1 MDHEN and CDR2 SYDVKM. In nucleotides, the CDR3 is TGTGCCAGCAGATCTAGCGGGTCCTACAATGAGCAGTTCTTC. Protein sequence: CASRSSGSYNEQFF. The full variable domain, completed using reference TRBV28 and TRBJ2-1, is DVKVTQSSRYLVKRTGEKVFLECVQDMDHENMFWYRQDPGLGLRLIYFSYDVKMKEKGDIPEGYSVSREKKERFSLILESASTNQTSMYLCASRSSGSYNEQFFGPGTRLTVL.

Worth noting for this clone: It is likely a read error: a sequence one base away is far more abundant. The chain recombines TRBV11-2 with TRBJ2-6; 9 bases are shared with TRBD1. V lost 0 bases and J lost 0; bases outside the gene matches: 9. In germline, CDR1 is SGHAT, CDR2 FQNNGV. This CDR3 region has 20 residues. CDR3 sequence reads: CASSLDVGGTGSSGANVLTF. Here the CDR3 DNA reads TGTGCCAGCAGCTTAGATGTGGGTGGGACAGGGTCCTCTGGGGCCAACGTCCTGACTTTC. Full variable domain (missing parts from reference TRBV11-2 and TRBJ2-6): EAGVAQSPRYKIIEKRQSVAFWCNPISGHATLYWYQQILGQGPKLLIQFQNNGVVDDSQLPKDRFSAERLKGVDSTLKIQPAKLEDSAVYLCASSLDVGGTGSSGANVLTFGAGSRLTVL.

The V and J genes are TRBV18 and TRBJ2-5; 7 bases are a match to TRBD2. Germline V lookup: CDR1 KGHSH, CDR2 LQKENI. After removal of 3 bases from V and 2 bases from J, the junction contained 6 bases not matched to a gene. The length of the CDR3 is 15 residues. The DNA of the CDR3 is TGTGCCAGCTCACCCTCTCCTAGCGGTCAAGAGACCCAGTACTTC. Translating it yields CASSPSPSGQETQYF.

This chain joins TRBV18 and TRBJ2-1, with a weak D call TRBD1 (5 bases). This CDR3 spans 14 amino acids. Germline V gives CDR1 KGHSH, CDR2 LQKENI. V gave up 3 bases and J gave up 9 bases, with 15 bases separating them. In DNA form, the CDR3 reads TGTGCCAGCTCACCTCGGTCCGAGACAGTTGAGCAGTTCTTC. It codes for CASSPRSETVEQFF.

The chain is built from TRBV28 and TRBJ2-6; 9 bases fit TRBD1. The CDR3 extends over 19 amino acids. Germline lookup yields CDR1 MDHEN and CDR2 SYDVKM. Trimming at V came to 5 bases and at J to 0 bases, leaving 11 bases not matched to a gene. CDR3 sequence: CASSQTTGTGFSGANVLTF. The CDR3 DNA reads as TGTGCCAGCAGTCAAACGACCGGGACAGGGTTCTCTGGGGCCAACGTCCTGACTTTC.

The chain joins TRBV6-5 to TRBJ1-4, with 10 nucleotides matching TRBD1. Trimming removed 0 bases from V and 8 bases from J; junction bases left unmatched: 6. CDR1 MNHEY and CDR2 SVGAGI come from the germline V gene. The length of the CDR3 is 16 residues. CDR3 DNA: TGTGCCAGCAGTTACTCTCCCGGGACAGGGGCGGAAAAACTGTTTTTT. It yields the protein CASSYSPGTGAEKLFF.

The genes are TRBV25-1 and TRBJ2-1; weak D call: TRBD2 (5 bases). This CDR3 is 16 amino acids long. Germline assignment: CDR1 MGHDK and CDR2 SYGVNS. Trimming cost V 1 base and J 0 bases, with 10 bases left between them. In DNA, the CDR3 is TGTGCCAGCAGTGAATCTAGCCGGAGCTCCTACAATGAGCAGTTCTTC. Protein: CASSESSRSSYNEQFF.

V usage is TRBV29-1 and J usage is TRBJ2-7; D perhaps matches TRBD1 (6 bases). The CDR3 runs 12 residues. The germline V gene encodes CDR1 SQVTM and CDR2 ANQGSEA. V lost 5 bases and J 3 bases, leaving 11 bases between the germline ends. CDR3 in DNA: TGCAGCGTTATACAGGGACGCTACGAGCAGTACTTC. The encoded protein is CSVIQGRYEQYF.

This clone appeared many times. V is TRBV2 and J is TRBJ2-7; D may be TRBD1 or TRBD2 (5 bases each). The V and J ends lost 3 bases and 12 bases respectively, with 15 bases between them. CDR3 length: 12 residues. Germline CDR1 and CDR2: SNHLY and FYNNEI. Written as DNA, the CDR3 is TGTGCCAGCAGTGAGGGGACGGGCCTCTGGTACTTC. It encodes CASSEGTGLWYF.

This clone turned up a few times. The sample has other DNA sequences that encode this CDR3 too. J is TRBJ1-2 and V is TRBV13, with D possibly matching TRBD1 (5 bases). The CDR3 has 14 amino acids. The germline V gene has CDR1 PRHDT and CDR2 FYEKMQ (reference sequence). Trimming took 5 bases from V and 5 from J, leaving 15 bases between them. This CDR3 reads CASSLGTGRYGYTF. CDR3 nucleotide sequence: TGTGCCAGCAGCCTCGGGACGGGACGATATGGCTACACCTTC.

The rearrangement joins TRBV7-4 to TRBJ2-6, with unresolved D. Trimming removed 4 bases from V and 5 bases from J, with 21 bases in between. The CDR3 has 18 amino acids. Germline V gives CDR1 SGHVT, CDR2 SQSDAQ. CDR3 residues: CASSSLNSSQSRANVLTF. The CDR3, as DNA: TGTGCCAGCAGCTCATTGAACAGCTCACAAAGTCGGGCCAACGTCCTGACTTTC.

This clone was counted many times. The rearrangement uses TRBV5-4 and TRBJ2-2; 11 nucleotides align to TRBD2. V lost 5 bases and J lost 4; bases outside the gene matches: 4. This CDR3 spans 15 amino acids. Germline V gene lookup returns CDR1 SGHNT and CDR2 YYREEE (reference sequence). Written as DNA, the CDR3 is TGTGCCAGCAGTTTAGCGGGAGGGATCACCGGGGAGCTGTTTTTT. Its translation: CASSLAGGITGELFF.

This clone showed up just a few times. The V call is TRBV14, the J call TRBJ2-1; D might be TRBD1 or TRBD2, each matching 5 bases. The length of the CDR3 is 18 residues. The ends were cut back, 1 base at V and 5 bases at J, with 21 bases in the middle. Germline lookup yields CDR1 SGHDN and CDR2 FVKESK. The CDR3 protein is CASSQGTLTGWTHNEQFF. CDR3 coding DNA: TGTGCCAGCAGCCAAGGGACACTAACGGGATGGACCCACAATGAGCAGTTCTTC.

The CDR3 spells CASSDSDGKKLFF. The CDR3 bases are TGTGCCAGCAGTGACTCGGACGGGAAAAAACTGTTTTTT. The J gene is TRBJ1-4, the V gene TRBV6-4; D is undetermined. Trimming removed 0 bases from V and 9 bases from J, with 8 bases in between. CDR3 size: 13 residues. CDR1 and CDR2 (germline): MRHNA, SNTAGT.

This chain connects TRBV5-1 to TRBJ1-2; unclear D gene. Germline V lookup: CDR1 SGHRS, CDR2 YFSETQ. The length of the CDR3 is 14 residues. The V and J ends lost 0 bases and 5 bases respectively, with 11 bases between them. DNA of the CDR3: TGCGCCAGCAGCTTGGTACCTACTGGGTATGGCTACACCTTC. Amino acid sequence: CASSLVPTGYGYTF.

This clone was seen only a few times. Compared with germline, one end of the junction differs, possibly owing to a read error. V is TRBV4-1 and J is TRBJ1-1; no definite D call. Germline-derived CDR1 and CDR2 are MGHRA and YSYEKL. The CDR3 has 11 residues. In DNA form, the CDR3 reads TGCGCCTCCGGAGGGAACCCTGAAGCTTTCTTT. This translates into CASGGNPEAFF.

The genes are TRBV4-1 and TRBJ1-5; D remains ambiguous. The CDR3 runs 16 residues. CDR1 and CDR2 (germline): MGHRA, YSYEKL. The V gene lost 4 bases and the J gene lost 6 bases, with 19 bases spanning the gap. The DNA of the CDR3 is TGCGCCAGCAGCCCCTTCTTCGACGGATCCGGTCAGCCCCAGCATTTT. Amino acid sequence: CASSPFFDGSGQPQHF.

This sequence joins TRBV6-1 and TRBJ2-1, with TRBD2 matching over 9 bases. V lost 1 base to trimming and J lost 12 bases; unmatched junction nucleotides: 10. There are 15 residues in the CDR3. Per the germline V gene, CDR1 is MNHNS and CDR2 is SASEGT. The CDR3 nucleotides read TGTGCCAGCAGTGAAGGGGATAGCGGGAGTTCGGTGCAGTTCTTC. It is translated as CASSEGDSGSSVQFF.

The rearrangement joins TRBV6-4 to TRBJ1-2, with D maybe TRBD1 (6 bases). V dropped 2 bases and J dropped 3 bases, with 16 bases sitting between them. The CDR3 totals 16 residues. Germline lookup yields CDR1 MRHNA and CDR2 SNTAGT. This CDR3 is CASSDTDLKGDYGYTF. As DNA, the CDR3 is TGTGCCAGCAGTGACACGGATTTGAAGGGGGACTATGGCTACACCTTC.

J is TRBJ2-7 and V is TRBV7-2, with D possibly TRBD2 on 5 matching bases. The CDR3 is 15 residues long. Germline V gene data show CDR1 as SGHTA and CDR2 as FQGNSA. Trimming pared 5 bases from V and 6 bases from J, leaving 20 bases between. CDR3 residues: CASSPWAEGPREQYF. In DNA, the CDR3 is TGTGCCAGCAGCCCCTGGGCTGAGGGCCCTCGCGAGCAGTACTTC.

This clone was seen ten or more times. This chain joins TRBV6-1 and TRBJ2-3; 8 nucleotides match TRBD2. After removal of 5 bases from V and 6 bases from J, the junction contained 10 bases not matched to a gene. The germline CDR1 and CDR2 sequences are MNHNS and SASEGT. There are 15 residues in the CDR3. The CDR3 DNA follows: TGTGCCAGCAGTAAAGTAGCGGGATCCGGGGATACGCAGTATTTT. Translating gives CASSKVAGSGDTQYF.